One and the same sample provided the 26 T cell receptor beta chains below, sequenced in a study of blood T cell repertoires in COVID-19. Assay: immunoSEQ multiplex PCR; the TCRdb copy retains only in-frame clones and omits some. Among approximately 220,000 clones listed, under 90% were seen once. The material sequenced was PBMCs or T cells enriched from blood (not recorded which). The receptor source for this set is a woman in her forties who had been exposed to COVID-19.

This chain joins TRBV7-3 and TRBJ2-1; D unclear. CDR1 is SGHTA and CDR2 is FQGTGA in the germline V gene. V was trimmed by 3 bases and J by 5 bases, leaving 2 bases between them. This CDR3 is built from 11 residues. CDR3 region: CASSFNNEQFF. CDR3 sequence (DNA): TGTGCCAGCAGCTTCAACAATGAGCAGTTCTTC. The full variable domain, rest sourced from reference TRBV7-3 and TRBJ2-1, is GAGVSQTPSNKVTEKGKYVELRCDPISGHTALYWYRQSLGQGPEFLIYFQGTGAADDSGLPNDRFFAVRPEGSVSTLKIQRTERGDSAVYLCASSFNNEQFFGPGTRLTVL.

The count of this clone is one. The rearrangement links TRBV10-3 to TRBJ1-1; the D is unclear. Per the germline V gene, CDR1 is ENHRY and CDR2 is SYGVKD. The CDR3 runs to 14 residues. V lost 3 bases, J lost 5 bases, and 13 bases lay in between. CDR3 sequence reads: CAISDAQFKTEAFF. CDR3 DNA sequence: TGTGCCATCAGTGACGCACAATTTAAAACTGAAGCTTTCTTT.

V and J are TRBV5-1 and TRBJ1-2; TRBD1 might be the D (6 bases). CDR3 size: 15 residues. Germline V gene data show CDR1 as SGHRS and CDR2 as YFSETQ. V shed 4 bases and J shed 8 bases, with 21 bases lying between them. The CDR3 DNA follows: TGCGCCAGCAGCCCCAGACAGGCGAACCCCTTGGGCTACACCTTC. Translating gives CASSPRQANPLGYTF.

The chain uses TRBV28 and TRBJ1-5; 7 bases agree with TRBD1. The CDR3 is 15 amino acids. CDR1 is MDHEN and CDR2 is SYDVKM in the germline V gene. V dropped 10 bases and J dropped 4; count of bases not matched to a gene: 13. The CDR3 DNA follows: TGTGCCACCCTCCGACAGACAGGGCCTAATCAGCCCCAGCATTTT. This translates into CATLRQTGPNQPQHF.

This clone appeared once. The V and J genes are TRBV7-8 and TRBJ2-5; 8 bases map to TRBD1. V lost 6 bases and J lost 5; bases outside the gene matches: 11. Germline V gene data show CDR1 as SGHVS and CDR2 as FQNEAQ. This CDR3 comprises 15 residues. CDR3 bases: TGTGCCAGCAGACCACGACAGGGGTTTGTCGAGACCCAGTACTTC. Amino acids: CASRPRQGFVETQYF. Full variable domain (missing parts from reference TRBV7-8 and TRBJ2-5): GAGVSQSPRYKVAKRGQDVALRCDPISGHVSLFWYQQALGQGPEFLTYFQNEAQLDKSGLPSDRFFAERPEGSVSTLKIQRTQQEDSAVYLCASRPRQGFVETQYFGPGTRLLVL.

The V gene is TRBV6-1, the J gene TRBJ1-2, with 7 bases fitting TRBD1. The J segment lost 4 bases and the V segment lost 3 bases, leaving 14 bases of the junction unmatched. Germline CDR1 reads MNHNS; CDR2 reads SASEGT. This CDR3 is 17 amino acids long. The CDR3 bases are TGTGCCAGCAGTGACGGTGGGCAAACCGGGACAGCCTATGGCTACACCTTC. This encodes CASSDGGQTGTAYGYTF.

Comment on this clone: Germline is not matched at one junction end, which may reflect a read error. The rearrangement uses TRBV7-7 and TRBJ2-5; weak D call: TRBD2 (7 bases). Germline CDR1 SSHAT, CDR2 FNYEAQ (reference sequence). CDR3 size: 16 residues. The chain's CDR3 is CASSPLGGRTQETQYF. CDR3 nucleotide sequence: TGTGCTAGCAGCCCCCTCGGGGGGCGGACCCAAGAGACCCAGTACTTC.

The chain recombines TRBV6-6 with TRBJ2-7, with 7 bases that match TRBD1. Per the germline V gene, CDR1 is MNHNY and CDR2 is SVGAGI (reference sequence). This CDR3 region has 12 residues. The CDR3 coding sequence is TGTGCGACAGGGACGAGCTCCTACGAGCAGTACTTC. Its translation is CATGTSSYEQYF.

The genes are TRBV27 and TRBJ1-5; D is unclear. The CDR3 runs 13 residues. V lost 6 bases to trimming and J lost 0 bases, with 6 bases between them. CDR1 is MNHEY, CDR2 SMNVEV, per germline (reference sequence). CDR3 nucleotides: TGTGCCAGCAGCGAGGGTAGCAATCAGCCCCAGCATTTT. Its translation: CASSEGSNQPQHF.

The chain carries TRBV30 and TRBJ2-5, with TRBD1 as a possible D gene (6 bases). CDR3 length equals 15 residues. V dropped 4 bases and J dropped 0 bases, with 15 bases sitting between them. Germline CDR1 reads GTSNPN; CDR2 reads SVGIG (reference sequence). For the CDR3, the DNA is TGTGCCTGGACCCCCGCAGGGGCGTACCAAGAGACCCAGTACTTC. Encoded protein: CAWTPAGAYQETQYF.

The chain employs TRBV9 and TRBJ2-3; 10 bases map to TRBD2. In germline, CDR1 is SGDLS, CDR2 YYNGEE. J gave up 1 base and V 4 bases, and 6 bases lay outside the gene matches. The CDR3 spans 16 residues. The CDR3 is CASSPGTSDGTDTQYF. The CDR3 DNA reads as TGTGCCAGCAGCCCCGGGACTAGCGACGGCACAGATACGCAGTATTTT.

V and J are TRBV27 and TRBJ2-7; D perhaps matches TRBD1 (6 bases). Looked up from germline, CDR1 is MNHEY and CDR2 is SMNVEV (reference sequence). The CDR3 spans 13 residues. Deletions cut 3 bases from V and 3 bases from J, with 9 bases between. The DNA of the CDR3 is TGTGCCAGCAGTTTGTCAGGGGTCTACGAGCAGTACTTC. Its translation: CASSLSGVYEQYF.

The V gene is TRBV9, the J gene TRBJ1-1, with D uncertain. Trimming took 4 bases from V and 5 from J, leaving 12 bases between them. This CDR3 comprises 13 residues. In germline, CDR1 is SGDLS, CDR2 YYNGEE. CDR3 DNA: TGTGCCAGCAGCTCGCAGGTACGGACTGAAGCTTTCTTT. Protein: CASSSQVRTEAFF.

The gene calls are TRBV25-1 and TRBJ2-7, with no clear D. CDR1 is MGHDK, CDR2 SYGVNS, per germline. V was trimmed by 10 bases and J by 2 bases, leaving 12 bases between them. There are 12 residues in the CDR3. As DNA, the CDR3 is TGTGCCACCCGAGGAGTAACCTACGAGCAGTACTTC. Amino acids: CATRGVTYEQYF.

The V gene is TRBV7-8, the J gene TRBJ1-3, with a weak D call TRBD1 (5 bases). Germline assignment: CDR1 SGHVS and CDR2 FQNEAQ. V gave up 5 bases and J gave up 1 base, with 9 bases separating them. The CDR3 contains 14 residues. DNA of the CDR3: TGTGCCAGCAGCCCTAGACAGTCTGGAAACACCATATATTTT. Protein: CASSPRQSGNTIYF.

V gene TRBV7-8 combines with J gene TRBJ1-1, with a tentative D call TRBD1 (5 bases). Germline V CDR1 and CDR2: SGHVS, FQNEAQ. This CDR3 region has 16 residues. V lost 2 bases and J lost 1, with 14 bases in between. The DNA of the CDR3 is TGTGCCAGCAGCTTAAGGGTGGGCAGGGAGAACACTGAAGCTTTCTTT. Translating gives CASSLRVGRENTEAFF.

This chain's CDR3 is CASSRDYYEQYF. The CDR3 DNA is TGCGCCAGCAGCCGGGATTACTACGAGCAGTACTTC. This chain links TRBV5-1 with TRBJ2-7; a weak D match, TRBD2 (5 bases). Trimming took 4 bases from V and 3 from J, leaving 8 bases between them. Per germline, CDR1 SGHRS and CDR2 YFSETQ. The CDR3 loop spans 12 amino acids.

This chain links TRBV7-2 with TRBJ1-1; 7 bases map to TRBD1. CDR3 length equals 15 residues. The germline CDR1 and CDR2 sequences are SGHTA and FQGNSA. Losses at the gene ends were 1 base for V and 4 bases for J; bases not matched to a gene: 6. The CDR3 is CASSLVMTGLTEAFF. CDR3 coding DNA: TGTGCCAGCAGCTTAGTTATGACAGGGCTCACTGAAGCTTTCTTT.

CDR3 coding DNA: TGTGCCACCAGCAGAGGGGCCGGGACAGGGACTCGGGGCTACACCTTC. This codes for CATSRGAGTGTRGYTF. The rearrangement joins TRBV15 to TRBJ1-2, with TRBD1 matching over 9 bases. The CDR3 extends over 16 amino acids. Germline CDR1 LNHNV, CDR2 YYDKDF (reference sequence). V lost 1 base, J lost 8 bases, and 11 bases stayed unmatched.

The rearrangement links TRBV6-5 to TRBJ1-2; D remains unclear. The CDR3 loop spans 15 amino acids. CDR1 and CDR2 (germline): MNHEY, SVGAGI. V was trimmed by 0 bases and J by 1 base, leaving 9 bases between them. The CDR3 reads CASSYSITGNYGYTF. CDR3 bases: TGTGCCAGCAGTTACTCGATAACCGGTAACTATGGCTACACCTTC.

V gene TRBV28 combines with J gene TRBJ1-2; D perhaps matches TRBD1 (5 bases). The CDR3 totals 15 residues. V was trimmed by 5 bases and J by 3 bases, leaving 16 bases between them. Germline V gives CDR1 MDHEN, CDR2 SYDVKM. The chain's CDR3 is CASSTGGSADYGYTF. The DNA of the CDR3 is TGTGCCAGCAGTACCGGGGGATCAGCAGACTATGGCTACACCTTC.

V and J are TRBV19 and TRBJ2-7, with D possibly TRBD2 on 5 matching bases. The CDR3 is 13 residues long. The germline CDR1 and CDR2 sequences are LNHDA and SQIVND (reference sequence). Trimming stripped 9 bases from V and 6 bases from J, with 18 bases between. CDR3 coding DNA: TGTGCCAGCAGTGACGGGATGAAAAGCGAGCAGTACTTC. Its protein product is CASSDGMKSEQYF.

The gene calls are TRBV7-8 and TRBJ2-4, with D tentatively TRBD2 (6 bases). V was cut by 4 bases and J by 4 bases, with 8 bases left in between. From germline, CDR1 is SGHVS and CDR2 FQNEAQ. This CDR3 contains 13 residues. The CDR3 region is CASSSRGKNIQYF. For the CDR3, the DNA is TGTGCCAGCAGCTCGCGGGGTAAAAACATTCAGTACTTC. Using reference TRBV7-8 and TRBJ2-4 for the parts outside the CDR3, the full variable domain is GAGVSQSPRYKVAKRGQDVALRCDPISGHVSLFWYQQALGQGPEFLTYFQNEAQLDKSGLPSDRFFAERPEGSVSTLKIQRTQQEDSAVYLCASSSRGKNIQYFGAGTRLSVL.

The chain is built from TRBV19 and TRBJ2-7; D is unclear. CDR1 LNHDA and CDR2 SQIVND come from the germline V gene (reference sequence). The V end lost 3 bases, the J end lost 2 bases, and 8 bases lay between the germline ends. The CDR3 has 13 residues. CDR3 coding DNA: TGTGCCAGTAGTATCAACTCCGCCTACGAGCAGTACTTC. Amino acids: CASSINSAYEQYF.

The chain uses TRBV14 and TRBJ2-5; D gene uncertain. V was clipped by 3 bases and J by 5 bases, with 10 bases between them. The CDR3 loop spans 13 amino acids. Per germline, CDR1 SGHDN and CDR2 FVKESK. The chain's CDR3 is CASSQGRWETQYF. For the CDR3, the DNA is TGTGCCAGCAGCCAGGGCAGGTGGGAGACCCAGTACTTC.

The rearrangement links TRBV15 to TRBJ2-5; D is perhaps TRBD1 (6 bases). This CDR3 is 15 amino acids long. V lost 0 bases and J lost 5, with 13 bases in between. Germline V gives CDR1 LNHNV, CDR2 YYDKDF (reference sequence). The chain's CDR3 is CATSRDQGQEETQYF. The CDR3 DNA follows: TGTGCCACCAGCAGAGATCAGGGGCAGGAGGAGACCCAGTACTTC.